A single sample is the source of the 12 T cell receptor beta chains below, sequenced in a study of tumor-infiltrating lymphocytes in glioblastoma multiforme. Multiple V-beta primers and a C-beta primer amplified TCRB from RNA. TCRdb re-called the multiplex PCR reads through MiXCR, storing one row per CDR3 protein. The sample contains 30,000 or so distinct CDR3 sequences, around 55% of which appear only once. The sequenced sample was brain tumor tissue. Receptors originate from a male donor with glioblastoma.

This clonotype came up once. Since the CDR3 does not end with the conserved phenylalanine or tryptophan, this likely comes from a read error. V usage is TRBV6-6 and J usage is TRBJ2-3; D gene unclear. The closer fit of TRBJ1-5 to the DNA end suggests the J call may be wrong. From germline, CDR1 is MNHNY and CDR2 SVGAGI (reference sequence). The CDR3 is 14 amino acids. The CDR3 DNA reads as TGTGCCAGCAGTTACCTAACTAGCACAGATACGCAGCATTTG. Amino acid sequence: CASSYLTSTDTQHL.

As for this clonotype: One junction end does not reproduce the germline sequence, and a read error may be involved. The J gene is TRBJ2-7, the V gene TRBV11-2; 7 bases are a match to TRBD2. The germline V gene encodes CDR1 SGHAT and CDR2 FQNNGV. The CDR3 length is 15 residues. The CDR3: CTSNYGRPGSYEQYF. CDR3 nucleotides: TGTACCAGCAATTACGGGAGGCCGGGTAGCTACGAGCAGTATTTC.

Note on this clonotype: This may be a read error, as it is one base from a much larger clone. The chain joins TRBV20-1 to TRBJ2-5; D possibly corresponds to TRBD1 (5 bases). Germline CDR1 DFQATT, CDR2 SNEGSKA (reference sequence). V lost 6 bases to trimming and J lost 1 base, with 12 bases between them. The CDR3 is 13 residues long. CDR3 nucleotides: TGCAGTGCCCAGGGTCCCTCCCAAGAGACCCAGTACTTC. Translation gives CSAQGPSQETQYF.

The sample holds many counts of this clonotype. The V and J genes are TRBV6-1 and TRBJ1-1; D is undetermined. This CDR3 region has 10 residues. Germline V gene lookup returns CDR1 MNHNS and CDR2 SASEGT. With 6 bases removed from V and 10 bases from J, the gap between germline ends came to 9 bases. The DNA for the CDR3 is TGTGCCAGCAGGCTCATTGTAGCTTTCTTT. It codes for CASRLIVAFF.

This clonotype came up a few times. A much more abundant neighbour one base away suggests this may be a read error. The chain couples TRBV12-3 or TRBV12-4 to TRBJ1-5; D unresolved. The CDR3 runs 15 residues. DNA for the CDR3: TGTGCCAGCAGCTTAGGAGGGTCTGGCAATCAGCCCCAGCATTTT. It specifies CASSLGGSGNQPQHF.

This clonotype was counted once. One end of the junction is discordant with germline, which a read error may explain. The rearrangement uses TRBV11-3 and TRBJ2-3, with unresolved D. The CDR3 runs to 14 residues. Germline V CDR1 and CDR2: SGHNT, YENEEA. The CDR3 loop reads CPSSLSRRTDMQYF. The DNA of the CDR3 is TGTCCCAGCAGCCTTAGCCGGAGAACGGATATGCAGTATTTT.

The chain has TRBV10-3 and TRBJ1-4, with D possibly being TRBD1 (6 bases). CDR3 size: 13 residues. The V gene's germline CDR1 is ENHRY and CDR2 SYGVKD. The germline V and J ends were trimmed by 4 bases and 7 bases, with 10 bases remaining between them. This chain's CDR3 is CAISAYRVEKLFF. The DNA for the CDR3 is TGTGCCATCAGTGCTTACAGGGTTGAAAAACTGTTTTTT.

This clonotype was detected many times. A much larger clone differs from this one at a single base, so this may be a read error. V gene TRBV20-1 combines with J gene TRBJ1-4; D ambiguous. CDR3 length: 14 residues. Trimming shortened V by 2 bases and J by 9 bases, and 16 bases separated the two germline ends. Germline CDR1 reads DFQATT; CDR2 reads SNEGSKA (reference sequence). CDR3 sequence (DNA): TGCAGTGCTAGAAAACCAGGTGGAAATAAAAAACTGTTTTTT. This translates into CSARKPGGNKKLFF.

This clonotype has ten or more counts. The chain carries TRBV28 and TRBJ2-1; D not resolved. CDR1 is MDHEN, CDR2 SYDVKM, per germline. This CDR3 has 11 amino acids. With 7 bases removed from V and 8 bases from J, the gap between germline ends came to 9 bases. CDR3 sequence reads: CASTDRDEQFF. The CDR3 region has the DNA TGTGCCAGCACCGATAGAGATGAGCAGTTCTTC.

This clonotype showed up just a few times. The V and J genes are TRBV6-1 and TRBJ2-6, with D unclear. The V end was cut by 1 base, the J end by 0 bases, with 4 bases between. Looked up from germline, CDR1 is MNHNS and CDR2 is SASEGT. The CDR3 spans 15 residues. The CDR3: CASSEGSSGANVLTF. The CDR3 coding sequence is TGTGCCAGCAGTGAAGGCAGCTCTGGGGCCAACGTCCTGACTTTC.

Points on this clonotype: One end of the junction does not line up with germline, which may come from a read error. V gene TRBV12-3 or TRBV12-4 combines with J gene TRBJ1-6; tentative D call: TRBD1 (5 bases). The CDR3 runs 12 residues. In nucleotides, the CDR3 is TGTGCCAGCACTTTATATGGGGACTCCCTCCACTTT. Protein: CASTLYGDSLHF.

By share, this clonotype counts as large. The V and J genes are TRBV11-1 and TRBJ2-2, with D hard to call. The CDR3 is 14 residues long. Germline CDR1 is SGHAT and CDR2 is FQDESV (reference sequence). Trimming stripped 2 bases from V and 1 base from J, with 5 bases between. The CDR3 sequence is CASSLLGNTGELFF. CDR3 DNA: TGTGCCAGCAGCTTACTCGGGAACACCGGGGAGCTGTTTTTT.